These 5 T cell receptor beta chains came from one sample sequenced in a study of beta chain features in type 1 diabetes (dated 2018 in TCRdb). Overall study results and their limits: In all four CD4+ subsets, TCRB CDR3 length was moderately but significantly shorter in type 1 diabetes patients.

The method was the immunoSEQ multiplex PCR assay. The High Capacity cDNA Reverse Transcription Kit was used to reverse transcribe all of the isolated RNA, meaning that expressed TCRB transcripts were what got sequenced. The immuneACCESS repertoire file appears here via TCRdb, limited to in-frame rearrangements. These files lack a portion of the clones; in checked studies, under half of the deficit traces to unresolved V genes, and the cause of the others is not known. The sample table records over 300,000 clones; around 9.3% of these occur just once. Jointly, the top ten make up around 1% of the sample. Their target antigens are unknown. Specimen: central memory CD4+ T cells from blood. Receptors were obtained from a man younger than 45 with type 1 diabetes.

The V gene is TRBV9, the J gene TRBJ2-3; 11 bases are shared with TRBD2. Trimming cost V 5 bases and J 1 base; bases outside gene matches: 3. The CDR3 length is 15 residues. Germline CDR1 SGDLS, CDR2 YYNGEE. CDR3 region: CASSWTSGRTDTQYF. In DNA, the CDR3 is TGTGCCAGCAGTTGGACTAGCGGGCGCACAGATACGCAGTATTTT. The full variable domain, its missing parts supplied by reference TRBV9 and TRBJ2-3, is DSGVTQTPKHLITATGQRVTLRCSPRSGDLSVYWYQQSLDQGLQFLIQYYNGEERAKGNILERFSAQQFPDLHSELNLSSLELGDSALYFCASSWTSGRTDTQYFGPGTRLTVL.

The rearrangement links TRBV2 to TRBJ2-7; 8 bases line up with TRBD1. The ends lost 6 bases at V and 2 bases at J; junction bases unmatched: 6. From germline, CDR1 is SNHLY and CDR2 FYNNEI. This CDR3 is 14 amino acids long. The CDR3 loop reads CASRPDRGTYEQYF. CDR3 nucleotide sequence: TGTGCCAGCAGGCCTGACAGGGGAACCTACGAGCAGTACTTC.

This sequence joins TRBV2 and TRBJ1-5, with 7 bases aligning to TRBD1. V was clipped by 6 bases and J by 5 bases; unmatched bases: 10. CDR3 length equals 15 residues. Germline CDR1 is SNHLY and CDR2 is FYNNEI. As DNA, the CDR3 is TGTGCCAGCAGCGGAGGGGAGGGGGCCTATCAGCCCCAGCATTTT. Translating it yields CASSGGEGAYQPQHF.

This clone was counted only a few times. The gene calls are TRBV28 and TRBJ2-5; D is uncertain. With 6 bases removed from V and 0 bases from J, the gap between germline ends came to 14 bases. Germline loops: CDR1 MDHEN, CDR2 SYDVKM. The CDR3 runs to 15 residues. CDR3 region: CASSELGGDQETQYF. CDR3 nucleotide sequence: TGTGCCAGCAGCGAGCTAGGCGGAGACCAAGAGACCCAGTACTTC.

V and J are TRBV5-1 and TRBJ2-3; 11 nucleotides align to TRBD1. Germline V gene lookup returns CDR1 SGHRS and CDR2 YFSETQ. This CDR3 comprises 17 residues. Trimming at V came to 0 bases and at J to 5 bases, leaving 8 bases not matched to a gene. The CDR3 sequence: CASSLAIGQGARDTQYF. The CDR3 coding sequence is TGCGCCAGCAGCTTGGCCATAGGACAGGGGGCGAGAGATACGCAGTATTTT.